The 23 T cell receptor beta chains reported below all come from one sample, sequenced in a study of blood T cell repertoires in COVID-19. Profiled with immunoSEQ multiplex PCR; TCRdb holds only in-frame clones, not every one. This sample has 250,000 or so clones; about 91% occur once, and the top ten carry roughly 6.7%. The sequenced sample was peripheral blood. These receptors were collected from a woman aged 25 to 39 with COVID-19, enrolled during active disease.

CDR3 DNA sequence: TGTGCCAGCAGTTACACAGCTAGCACAGATACGCAGTATTTT. This codes for CASSYTASTDTQYF. The chain carries TRBV6-5 and TRBJ2-3; D uncertain. The CDR3 runs to 14 residues. Germline V gene data show CDR1 as MNHEY and CDR2 as SVGAGI. V gave up 2 bases and J gave up 0 bases, with 6 bases separating them.

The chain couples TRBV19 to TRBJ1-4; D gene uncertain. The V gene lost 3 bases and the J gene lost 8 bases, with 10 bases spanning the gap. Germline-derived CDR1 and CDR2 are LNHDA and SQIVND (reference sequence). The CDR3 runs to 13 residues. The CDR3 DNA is TGTGCCAGTAGTATTCGATCAAGCGAAAAACTGTTTTTT. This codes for CASSIRSSEKLFF.

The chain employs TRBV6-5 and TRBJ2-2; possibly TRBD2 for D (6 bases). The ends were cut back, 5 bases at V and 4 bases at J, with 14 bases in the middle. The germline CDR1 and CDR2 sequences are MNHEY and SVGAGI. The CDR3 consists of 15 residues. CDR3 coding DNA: TGTGCCAGCAGTCGCCGGGACTCATTCACCGGGGAGCTGTTTTTT. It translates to CASSRRDSFTGELFF.

CDR3 sequence: CASSHYGENTEAFF. CDR3 DNA sequence: TGCGCCAGCAGCCACTACGGAGAGAACACTGAAGCTTTCTTT. The rearrangement links TRBV5-1 to TRBJ1-1; D is unclear. Germline V lookup: CDR1 SGHRS, CDR2 YFSETQ. The V and J ends lost 4 bases and 1 base respectively, with 11 bases between them. There are 14 residues in the CDR3.

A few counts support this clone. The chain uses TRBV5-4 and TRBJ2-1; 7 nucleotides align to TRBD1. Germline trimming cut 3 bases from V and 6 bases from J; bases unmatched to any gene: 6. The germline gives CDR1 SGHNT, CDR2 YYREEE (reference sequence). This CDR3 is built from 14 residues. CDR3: CASSSRQGSNEQFF. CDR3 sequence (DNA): TGTGCCAGCAGCTCACGACAGGGCAGCAATGAGCAGTTCTTC.

The DNA for the CDR3 is TGCGCCAGCAGTGAGTCAGGAGGCGAGCAGTACTTC. Its translation: CASSESGGEQYF. V and J are TRBV10-1 and TRBJ2-7, with D possibly matching TRBD2 (5 bases). V was pared by 0 bases and J by 6 bases, with 6 bases between. Germline V gives CDR1 WNHNN, CDR2 SYGVQD (reference sequence). The CDR3 consists of 12 residues.

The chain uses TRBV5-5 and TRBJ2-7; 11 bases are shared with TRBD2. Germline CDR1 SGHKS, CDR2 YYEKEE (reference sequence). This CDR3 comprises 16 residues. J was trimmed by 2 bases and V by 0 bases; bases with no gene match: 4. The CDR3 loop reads CASSLASGGFAYEQYF. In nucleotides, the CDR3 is TGTGCCAGCAGCTTGGCTAGCGGGGGGTTTGCCTACGAGCAGTACTTC. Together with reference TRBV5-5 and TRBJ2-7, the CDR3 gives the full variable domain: DAGVTQSPTHLIKTRGQQVTLRCSPISGHKSVSWYQQVLGQGPQFIFQYYEKEERGRGNFPDRFSARQFPNYSSELNVNALLLGDSALYLCASSLASGGFAYEQYFGPGTRLTVT.

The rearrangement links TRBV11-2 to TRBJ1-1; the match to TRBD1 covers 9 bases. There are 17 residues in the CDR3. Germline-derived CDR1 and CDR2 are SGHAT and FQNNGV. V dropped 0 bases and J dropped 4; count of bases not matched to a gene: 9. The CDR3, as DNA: TGTGCCAGCAGCTTAGAGTTTCACAGGGGGCTTGGCACTGAAGCTTTCTTT. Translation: CASSLEFHRGLGTEAFF.

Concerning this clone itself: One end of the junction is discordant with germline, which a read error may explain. CDR3 loop: CASSLTGLGETQYF. In nucleotides, the CDR3 is TGTGCTAGCAGCCTAACAGGGTTAGGGGAGACCCAGTACTTC. V is TRBV7-7 and J is TRBJ2-5, with TRBD1 as a possible D gene (6 bases). Germline V gene data show CDR1 as SSHAT and CDR2 as FNYEAQ (reference sequence). This CDR3 region has 14 residues.

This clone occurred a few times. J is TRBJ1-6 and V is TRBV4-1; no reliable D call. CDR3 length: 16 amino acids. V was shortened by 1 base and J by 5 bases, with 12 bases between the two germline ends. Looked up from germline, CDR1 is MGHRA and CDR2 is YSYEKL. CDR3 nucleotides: TGCGCCAGCAGCCAAGGACATTCCCTTAATAATTCACCCCTCCACTTT. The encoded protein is CASSQGHSLNNSPLHF.

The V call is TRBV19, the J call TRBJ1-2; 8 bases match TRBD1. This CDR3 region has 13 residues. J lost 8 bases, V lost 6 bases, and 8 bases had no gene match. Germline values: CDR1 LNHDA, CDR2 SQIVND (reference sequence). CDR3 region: CASRIQGDPGYTF. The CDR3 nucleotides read TGTGCCAGTAGAATACAGGGGGACCCAGGCTACACCTTC.

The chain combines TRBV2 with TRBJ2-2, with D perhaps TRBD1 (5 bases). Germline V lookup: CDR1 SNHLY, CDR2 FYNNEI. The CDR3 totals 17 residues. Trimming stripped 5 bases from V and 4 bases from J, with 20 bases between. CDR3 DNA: TGTGCCAGCAGTTATAGTGCAGGGCGGTTGAGCACCGGGGAGCTGTTTTTT. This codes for CASSYSAGRLSTGELFF.

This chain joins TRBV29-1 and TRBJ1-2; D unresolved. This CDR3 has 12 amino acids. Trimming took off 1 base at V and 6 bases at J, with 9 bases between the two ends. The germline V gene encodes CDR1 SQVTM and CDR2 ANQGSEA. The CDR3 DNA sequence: TGCAGCGTTGAAGGGGGAGGTAATGGCTACACCTTC. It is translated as CSVEGGGNGYTF.

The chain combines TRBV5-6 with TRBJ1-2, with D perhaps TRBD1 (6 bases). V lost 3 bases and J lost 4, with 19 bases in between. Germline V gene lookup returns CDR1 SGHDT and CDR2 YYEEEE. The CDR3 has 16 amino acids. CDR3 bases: TGTGCCAGCAGCTCCGGTTGGGGGGGGCTACCCTATGGCTACACCTTC. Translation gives CASSSGWGGLPYGYTF.

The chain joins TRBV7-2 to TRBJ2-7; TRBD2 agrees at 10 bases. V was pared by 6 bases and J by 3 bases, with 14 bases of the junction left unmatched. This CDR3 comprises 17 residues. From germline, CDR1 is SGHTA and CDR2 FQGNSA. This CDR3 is CASSPRTGLAVHYEQYF. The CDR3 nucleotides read TGTGCCAGCAGTCCCCGAACAGGACTAGCGGTTCACTACGAGCAGTACTTC. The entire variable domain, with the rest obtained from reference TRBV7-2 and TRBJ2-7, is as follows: GAGVSQSPSNKVTEKGKDVELRCDPISGHTALYWYRQSLGQGLEFLIYFQGNSAPDKSGLPSDRFSAERTGGSVSTLTIQRTQQEDSAVYLCASSPRTGLAVHYEQYFGPGTRLTVT.

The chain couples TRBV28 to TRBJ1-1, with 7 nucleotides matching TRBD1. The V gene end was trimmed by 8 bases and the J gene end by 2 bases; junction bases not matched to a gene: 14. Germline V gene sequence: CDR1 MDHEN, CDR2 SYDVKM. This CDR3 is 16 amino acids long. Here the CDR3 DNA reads TGTGCCAGCGGGCAAATGGGACAGACCGATAACACTGAAGCTTTCTTT. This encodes CASGQMGQTDNTEAFF.

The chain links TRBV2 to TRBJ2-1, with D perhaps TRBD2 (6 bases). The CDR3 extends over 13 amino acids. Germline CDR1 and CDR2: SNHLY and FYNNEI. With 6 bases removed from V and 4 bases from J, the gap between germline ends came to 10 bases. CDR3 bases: TGTGCCAGCAGCGGGAGTGGGTACAATGAGCAGTTCTTC. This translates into CASSGSGYNEQFF.

CDR3: CAWSVSNTGDYEQYV. CDR3 nucleotide sequence: TGTGCCTGGAGTGTAAGTAACACGGGGGACTACGAGCAGTACGTC. This chain uses TRBV30 with TRBJ2-7, with a weak D call TRBD2 (6 bases). The CDR3 length is 15 residues. With 0 bases removed from V and 3 bases from J, the gap between germline ends came to 15 bases. From germline, CDR1 is GTSNPN and CDR2 SVGIG (reference sequence).

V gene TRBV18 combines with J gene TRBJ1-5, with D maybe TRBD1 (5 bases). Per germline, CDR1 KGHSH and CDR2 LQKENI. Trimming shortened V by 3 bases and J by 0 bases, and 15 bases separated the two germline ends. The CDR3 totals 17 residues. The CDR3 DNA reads TGTGCCAGCTCACCGCGGGGGGGGGATTATAGCAATCAGCCCCAGCATTTT. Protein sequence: CASSPRGGDYSNQPQHF.

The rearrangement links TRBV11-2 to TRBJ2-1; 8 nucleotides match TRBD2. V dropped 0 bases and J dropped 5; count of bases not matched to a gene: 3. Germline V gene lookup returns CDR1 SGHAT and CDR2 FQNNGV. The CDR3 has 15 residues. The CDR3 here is CASSLETSGNNEQFF. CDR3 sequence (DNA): TGTGCCAGCAGCTTAGAAACTAGCGGCAACAATGAGCAGTTCTTC.

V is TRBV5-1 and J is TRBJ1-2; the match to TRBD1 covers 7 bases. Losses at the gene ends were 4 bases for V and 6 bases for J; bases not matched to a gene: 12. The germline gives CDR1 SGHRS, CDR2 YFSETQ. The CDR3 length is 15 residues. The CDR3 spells CASSLDPRDSDGYTF. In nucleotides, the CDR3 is TGCGCCAGCAGCCTGGATCCTCGGGACAGCGATGGCTACACCTTC.

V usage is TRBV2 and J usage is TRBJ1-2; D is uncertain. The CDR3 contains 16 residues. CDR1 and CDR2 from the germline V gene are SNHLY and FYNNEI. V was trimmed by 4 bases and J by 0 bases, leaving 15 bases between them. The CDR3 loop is CASSVEGQRTNYGYTF. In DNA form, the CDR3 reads TGTGCCAGCAGTGTTGAGGGTCAAAGGACTAACTATGGCTACACCTTC.

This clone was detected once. As DNA, the CDR3 is TGTGCCAGCAGTTCCCCTAAGAGCTCCTACAATGAGCAGTTCTTC. Residues: CASSSPKSSYNEQFF. This sequence joins TRBV28 and TRBJ2-1, with D unclear. The CDR3 sequence is 15 residues long. With 4 bases removed from V and 0 bases from J, the gap between germline ends came to 10 bases. The germline gives CDR1 MDHEN, CDR2 SYDVKM.